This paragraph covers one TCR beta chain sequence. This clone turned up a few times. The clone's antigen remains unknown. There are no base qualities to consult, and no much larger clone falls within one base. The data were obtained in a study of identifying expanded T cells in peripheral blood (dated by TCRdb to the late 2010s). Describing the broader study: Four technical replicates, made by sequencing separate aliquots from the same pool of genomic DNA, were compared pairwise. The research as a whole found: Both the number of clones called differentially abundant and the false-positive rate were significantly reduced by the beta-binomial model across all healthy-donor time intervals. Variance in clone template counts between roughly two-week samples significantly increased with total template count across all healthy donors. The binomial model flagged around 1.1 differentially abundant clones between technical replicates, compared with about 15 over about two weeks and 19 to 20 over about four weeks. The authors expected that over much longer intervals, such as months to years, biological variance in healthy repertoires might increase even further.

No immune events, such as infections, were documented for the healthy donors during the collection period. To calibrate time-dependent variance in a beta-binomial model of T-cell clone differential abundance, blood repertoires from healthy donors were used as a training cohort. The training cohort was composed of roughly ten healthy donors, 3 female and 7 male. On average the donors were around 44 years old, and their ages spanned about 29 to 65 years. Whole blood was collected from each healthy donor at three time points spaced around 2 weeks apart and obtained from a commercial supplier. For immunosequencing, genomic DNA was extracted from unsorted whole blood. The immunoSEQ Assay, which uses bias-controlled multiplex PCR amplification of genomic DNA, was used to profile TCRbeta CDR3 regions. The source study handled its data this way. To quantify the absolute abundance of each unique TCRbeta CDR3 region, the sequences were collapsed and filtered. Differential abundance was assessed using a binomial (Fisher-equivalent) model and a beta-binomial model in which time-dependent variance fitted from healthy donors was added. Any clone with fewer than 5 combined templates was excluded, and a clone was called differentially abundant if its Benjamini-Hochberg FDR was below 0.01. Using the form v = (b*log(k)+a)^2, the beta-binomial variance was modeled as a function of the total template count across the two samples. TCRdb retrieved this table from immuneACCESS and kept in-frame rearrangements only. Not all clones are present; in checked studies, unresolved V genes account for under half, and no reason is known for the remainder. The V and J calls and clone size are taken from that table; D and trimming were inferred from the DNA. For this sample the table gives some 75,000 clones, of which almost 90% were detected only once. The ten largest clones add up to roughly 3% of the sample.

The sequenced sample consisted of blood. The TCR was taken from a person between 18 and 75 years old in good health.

The DNA sequence is as follows: TGCGCCAGCAGCACCTTAGCGGGGGGGCCCGTCGGGGAGCTGTTTTTT. The resulting protein is CASSTLAGGPVGELFF. The chain is encoded by TRBV5-1 joined to TRBJ2-2; 11 bases in the junction line up with TRBD2. The CDR3 contains 16 residues, cysteine and phenylalanine counted. Of the read, only the CDR3 DNA is kept; its 48 bases are in frame from base 1. Trimming removed 4 bases from V and 7 bases from J; the gene matches leave 9 bases unexplained. Via the germline V gene, CDR1 is SGHRS and CDR2 YFSETQ.